Sequencing of this T cell receptor beta chain was carried out in a study of spatial heterogeneity in lung cancer. This clonotype is medium-sized within its sample. TCRdb processed the 5' RACE reads anew with MiXCR; each CDR3 protein has one entry. This table has about 21,000 distinct CDR3 sequences, 4.6% appearing once. From germline, CDR1 is SQVTM and CDR2 ANQGSEA. The CDR3 is made up of 11 amino acids. V gave up 5 bases and J gave up 2 bases, with 7 bases separating them. The time point is: sample taken at primary tumor resection. Unsorted tumor, nontumor lung tissue or cryopreserved PBMC supplied the whole RNA.

The V call is TRBV29-1, the J call TRBJ2-7; D uncertain. This receptor was identified in a male donor with early-stage non-small cell lung cancer. The sample here was PBMCs, taken at surgery. This chain's CDR3 is CSVLVTYEQYF. The CDR3 coding sequence is TGCAGCGTTCTGGTAACCTACGAGCAGTACTTC.